Detailed here is one T cell receptor (beta chain). Its target is unknown. The entry originates in a study of STAT5B mutations in CD4+ large granular lymphocyte leukemia. Whole-study context: Among healthy donors, a particular HLA allele went with more CDR3 'QG' motifs.

Study-wide results and limits: CD4-sorted patient repertoires seemed more clonal than healthy CD4+ repertoires.

Control samples were healthy donors' buffy coats. Per the study methods: Lowest detectable productive clonotype frequency was 2.59 x 10-5. TCRdb keeps only in-frame clones here, not all; method: immunoSEQ multiplex PCR. V and J calls and clone size are given by that table; D and trimming were obtained from the DNA. The sample shows roughly 40,000 clones, around 84% of them seen only once. The TCR was taken from a human donor in good health. The specimen was CD4+ T cells from blood buffy coats.

The CDR3 reads CASRSRGLKNTGELFF. The CDR3 DNA reads as TGTGCCAGCCGATCGAGGGGACTAAAGAACACCGGGGAGCTGTTTTTT. The chain links TRBV2 to TRBJ2-2; TRBD2 matches at 7 bases. CDR3 length equals 16 residues. The V and J ends lost 8 bases and 1 base, in that order; junction bases with no gene match: 10. The germline V gene has CDR1 SNHLY and CDR2 FYNNEI.